The T cell receptor beta chain under discussion was sequenced for a study of blood T cell repertoires in COVID-19. Looking at the study overall: Spain, Italy and the United States supplied samples that represented acute and convalescent COVID-19. Sample material is recorded as cDNA or gDNA derived from T cells, B-cell-depleted T cells, or PBMCs.

The CDR3 has 14 residues. Germline V gene sequence: CDR1 MGHDK, CDR2 SYGVNS. The V and J ends lost 3 bases and 4 bases respectively, with 13 bases between them. Per the original data handling: For nucleated cells, counts were estimated from reference gene primer amplification. Assay used: immunoSEQ multiplex PCR; TCRdb lists only in-frame clones, some missing. The V and J calls and clone size come from that table; D and trimming were worked out from the DNA. The sample holds 70,000 to 80,000 clones, more than 75% seen once. This receptor was identified in a human donor in a cohort sampled during active COVID-19. Input material: peripheral blood. The chain joins TRBV25-1 to TRBJ2-7; TRBD2 is a possible D gene (5 bases). The CDR3 DNA is TGTGCCAGCAGTGATACTAGGGTGGGGTACGAGCAGTACTTC. As protein: CASSDTRVGYEQYF.